The source of this T cell receptor beta chain is a study of T cell responses to AZD1222 COVID-19 vaccine. As regards this clone: What it binds is not known.

The study, taken as a whole, reports: Of spike-specific TCRs, nearly half reportedly target regions left unmutated in variants. Elevations in Spike-specific TCR breadth and depth followed administration of two AZD1222 doses.

TCRdb keeps only in-frame clones here, not all; method: immunoSEQ multiplex PCR. The table records nearly 35,000 clones, over 75% of them present only once. The receptor was isolated from an adult who received the AZD1222 COVID-19 vaccine. Specimen: peripheral blood, collected 28 days after the second AZD1222 dose.

In nucleotides, the CDR3 is TGTGCCAGCATCACCCAGGGATGTCCTACAGATACGCAGTATTTT. Its translation is CASITQGCPTDTQYF. This chain links TRBV21-1 with TRBJ2-3; the DNA was not compared with TRBD1, the D call given in the table. TRBV21-1 is flagged as a pseudogene. The CDR3 extends over 15 amino acids.